This TCR beta chain appears in the sequencing data of a study of T cell responses to AZD1222 COVID-19 vaccine. Study findings and constraints: Repertoire sampling occurred only after the peak T cell response. White British donors predominated, females outnumbered males, and clonal diversity was possibly underestimated.

Sequenced by immunoSEQ multiplex PCR; TCRdb stores in-frame clones only, minus some. The table has some 170,000 clones, about 89% seen once. This clone came up once. As yet, its antigen is unknown. The sequencing used peripheral blood, collected on day 0 of AZD1222 vaccination. The sequence was collected from an adult in good health.

The CDR3 sequence: CASSTLGQGHEAFF. The CDR3 DNA reads TGTGCCAGCAGTACCTTAGGACAGGGGCATGAAGCTTTCTTT. The chain is built from TRBV28 and TRBJ1-1, with 9 bases aligning to TRBD1. The CDR3 contains 14 residues. V was pared by 5 bases and J by 7 bases, with 8 bases of the junction left unmatched. The germline V gene has CDR1 MDHEN and CDR2 SYDVKM.